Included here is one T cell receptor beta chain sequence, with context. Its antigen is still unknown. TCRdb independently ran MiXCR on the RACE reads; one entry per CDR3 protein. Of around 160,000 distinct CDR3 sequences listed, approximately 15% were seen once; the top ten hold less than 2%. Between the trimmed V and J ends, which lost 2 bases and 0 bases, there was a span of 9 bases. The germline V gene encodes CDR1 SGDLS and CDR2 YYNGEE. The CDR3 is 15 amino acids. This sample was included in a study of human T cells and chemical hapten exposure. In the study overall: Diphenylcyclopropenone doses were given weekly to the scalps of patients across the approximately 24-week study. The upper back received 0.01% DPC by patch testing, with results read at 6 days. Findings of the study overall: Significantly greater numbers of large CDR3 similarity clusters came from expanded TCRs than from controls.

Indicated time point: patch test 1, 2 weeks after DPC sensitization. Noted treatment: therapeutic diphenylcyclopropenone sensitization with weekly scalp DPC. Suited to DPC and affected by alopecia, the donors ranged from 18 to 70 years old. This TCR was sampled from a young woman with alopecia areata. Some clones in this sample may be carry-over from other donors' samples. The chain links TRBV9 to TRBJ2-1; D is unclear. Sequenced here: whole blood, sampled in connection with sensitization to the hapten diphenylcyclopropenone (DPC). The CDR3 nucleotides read TGTGCCAGCAGCGTGAATCCAAGCTCCTACAATGAGCAGTTCTTC. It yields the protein CASSVNPSSYNEQFF. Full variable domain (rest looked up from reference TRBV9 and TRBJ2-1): DSGVTQTPKHLITATGQRVTLRCSPRSGDLSVYWYQQSLDQGLQFLIQYYNGEERAKGNILERFSAQQFPDLHSELNLSSLELGDSALYFCASSVNPSSYNEQFFGPGTRLTVL.